This T cell receptor (beta chain) was recovered during a study of T-cell reconstitution after alpha-beta-depleted transplantation in children. The sample holds a few counts of this clonotype. The ends were cut back, 5 bases at V and 5 bases at J, with 16 bases in the middle. CDR3 length: 15 residues. This sample's TCRbeta library carried unique molecular identifier barcodes. Using its own MiXCR run on the PCR reads, TCRdb lists one record per CDR3 protein. The table includes hundreds of thousands of distinct CDR3 sequences, 16% detected once. Sample: PBMCs from the stem cell graft donor, taken from the stem cell graft. The chain is built from TRBV12-3 or TRBV12-4 and TRBJ2-1; no definite D call. The sequence was collected from a human donor who donated a stem cell graft to a child with acute myeloid leukemia. The DNA of the CDR3 is TGTGCCAGCAGTCGCCCGTCTCCATCCAACAATGAGCAGTTCTTC. Protein: CASSRPSPSNNEQFF.